These 18 T cell receptor beta chains originate from one sample sequenced in a study of identical twins. TCRdb used MiXCR to reprocess the 5' RACE reads, holding one entry per CDR3 protein. The sample has 500,000 to 650,000 distinct CDR3 sequences, roughly 7.1% seen once. This sample was shared with a second study, whose subject was yellow fever vaccine responses in identical twins.

Material: PBMCs. These receptors all stem from a woman aged 18-30 years in good health.

Only a few counts were recorded for this clonotype. The rearrangement links TRBV4-1 to TRBJ2-3; TRBD2 matches at 12 bases. The CDR3 is 18 amino acids. The germline V gene has CDR1 MGHRA and CDR2 YSYEKL. Trimming cost V 2 bases and J 3 bases; bases outside gene matches: 9. CDR3 DNA: TGCGCCAGCAGCCAACCCCGGGCGACTAGCGGGAGAACAGATACGCAGTATTTT. It is translated as CASSQPRATSGRTDTQYF.

The CDR3, as DNA: TGTGCCAGCAGTTTTGTCCACACTGAAGCTTTCTTT. Translating it yields CASSFVHTEAFF. This sequence joins TRBV12-3 or TRBV12-4 and TRBJ1-1, with D uncertain. The germline V and J ends were trimmed by 3 bases and 3 bases, with 5 bases remaining between them. This CDR3 contains 12 residues.

The gene calls are TRBV6-1 and TRBJ2-7, with TRBD2 identical over 10 bases. V was clipped by 7 bases and J by 4 bases; unmatched bases: 10. CDR1 is MNHNS, CDR2 SASEGT, per germline. The CDR3 is made up of 15 amino acids. This CDR3 reads CASTKRGGKGYEQYF. The CDR3 DNA sequence: TGTGCCAGCACAAAGCGGGGGGGTAAGGGTTACGAGCAGTACTTC.

CDR3 residues: CASVGQAKGYEQFF. CDR3 in DNA: TGCGCCAGCGTCGGTCAGGCCAAGGGTTATGAGCAGTTCTTC. The chain links TRBV5-1 to TRBJ2-1; D is uncertain. Germline V CDR1 and CDR2: SGHRS, YFSETQ. Trimming cost V 7 bases and J 8 bases, with 19 bases left between them. The CDR3 is 14 residues long.

There are many counts of this clonotype. The V call is TRBV3-1, the J call TRBJ2-3; D uncertain. There are 17 residues in the CDR3. The V gene's germline CDR1 is LGHDT and CDR2 YNNKEL (reference sequence). Trimming shortened V by 0 bases and J by 4 bases, and 17 bases separated the two germline ends. The CDR3 is CASSQERSAPGADTQYF. For the CDR3, the DNA is TGTGCCAGCAGCCAAGAAAGGAGTGCTCCAGGCGCAGATACGCAGTATTTT.

This sequence joins TRBV15 and TRBJ1-1; D may be TRBD1 (6 bases). This CDR3 is built from 15 residues. Germline CDR1 and CDR2: LNHNV and YYDKDF (reference sequence). Deletions cut 0 bases from V and 6 bases from J, with 14 bases between. CDR3 sequence (DNA): TGTGCCACCAGCAGAGAGGACAGCCTGAGGGCTGAAGCTTTCTTT. Protein: CATSREDSLRAEAFF.

This clonotype has a count of ten or more. The chain employs TRBV5-1 and TRBJ2-1, with D possibly matching TRBD2 (5 bases). CDR3 length: 16 amino acids. V was trimmed by 2 bases and J by 8 bases, leaving 20 bases between them. Germline assignment: CDR1 SGHRS and CDR2 YFSETQ. The CDR3 nucleotides are TGCGCCAGCAGCTTAGTAGGCAGCATGCCCGGGGATGAGCAGTTCTTC. Its translation is CASSLVGSMPGDEQFF.

This clonotype has ten or more counts. The rearrangement links TRBV10-2 to TRBJ2-3; 8 bases agree with TRBD2. CDR1 and CDR2 (germline): WSHSY, SAAADI. Trimming at V came to 8 bases and at J to 0 bases, leaving 10 bases not matched to a gene. The CDR3 contains 16 residues. CDR3 coding DNA: TGCGCCAGCTTCGGGAGGGTGTCACCTAGCACAGATACGCAGTATTTT. It specifies CASFGRVSPSTDTQYF.

This clonotype was counted only a few times. The V call is TRBV20-1, the J call TRBJ2-5; D perhaps matches TRBD2 (6 bases). This CDR3 is built from 16 residues. Germline lookup yields CDR1 DFQATT and CDR2 SNEGSKA (reference sequence). V dropped 0 bases and J dropped 3 bases, with 17 bases sitting between them. CDR3 nucleotide sequence: TGCAGTGCTAGAGATGTCGGAGGGGCCGTTGAAGAGACCCAGTACTTC. This encodes CSARDVGGAVEETQYF.

This clonotype was detected a few times. The V gene is TRBV6-1, the J gene TRBJ2-6; D assignment may be TRBD1 or TRBD2 (5 bases each). The V and J ends lost 7 bases and 0 bases respectively, with 16 bases between them. CDR1 is MNHNS and CDR2 is SASEGT in the germline V gene. This CDR3 spans 17 amino acids. The CDR3: CASTPGPGSSGANVLTF. In DNA, the CDR3 is TGTGCCAGCACCCCGGGCCCAGGGAGCTCTGGGGCCAACGTCCTGACTTTC.

In this sample, this clonotype turned up a few times. Written as DNA, the CDR3 is TGTGCCAGCAGCCCCCGACAAGGCGACGAGCAGTACTTC. The encoded protein is CASSPRQGDEQYF. V is TRBV9 and J is TRBJ2-7; D unresolved. The CDR3 has 13 residues. Trimming took 4 bases from V and 5 from J, leaving 13 bases between them. Germline loops: CDR1 SGDLS, CDR2 YYNGEE.

V is TRBV6-4 and J is TRBJ2-3, with D possibly being TRBD1 or TRBD2 (5 bases each). Between the trimmed V and J ends, which lost 4 bases and 4 bases, there was a span of 15 bases. The CDR3 is made up of 15 amino acids. The germline V gene encodes CDR1 MRHNA and CDR2 SNTAGT. CDR3 sequence (DNA): TGTGCCAGCAGTGTTGGGACCGAGGGGTCAGATACGCAGTATTTT. Translating it yields CASSVGTEGSDTQYF.

This clonotype was observed a handful of times. The chain is built from TRBV27 and TRBJ2-7; 13 bases are shared with TRBD2. The CDR3 covers 16 residues. J was trimmed by 2 bases and V by 5 bases; bases with no gene match: 6. Germline CDR1 reads MNHEY; CDR2 reads SMNVEV (reference sequence). CDR3 in DNA: TGTGCCAGCAGTCTCCGGACTAGCGGGAGCACCTACGAGCAGTACTTC. It codes for CASSLRTSGSTYEQYF.

This clonotype was recorded once. The chain uses TRBV3-1 and TRBJ2-2; TRBD2 agrees at 8 bases. This CDR3 has 15 amino acids. Germline V CDR1 and CDR2: LGHDT, YNNKEL (reference sequence). The ends lost 4 bases at V and 6 bases at J; junction bases unmatched: 7. The CDR3 bases are TGTGCCAGCAGCCTGGGACTAGTTATCTCCGGGGAGCTGTTTTTT. Translation: CASSLGLVISGELFF. Filled out from reference TRBV3-1 and TRBJ2-2, the complete variable domain reads DTAVSQTPKYLVTQMGNDKSIKCEQNLGHDTMYWYKQDSKKFLKIMFSYNNKELIINETVPNRFSPKSPDKAHLNLHINSLELGDSAVYFCASSLGLVISGELFFGEGSRLTVL.

Many counts were recorded for this clonotype. This chain uses TRBV6-5 with TRBJ1-2, with D possibly being TRBD1 (5 bases). V lost 0 bases to trimming and J lost 7 bases, with 12 bases between them. CDR3 length equals 14 residues. Germline V gene data show CDR1 as MNHEY and CDR2 as SVGAGI. The CDR3 DNA reads TGTGCCAGCAGTTACTCAAGGGGAATCGGTGGCTACACCTTC. Amino acid sequence: CASSYSRGIGGYTF.

This clonotype occurred a few times. The J gene is TRBJ2-1, the V gene TRBV20-1, with 8 nucleotides matching TRBD2. The J segment lost 7 bases and the V segment lost 0 bases, leaving 14 bases of the junction unmatched. This CDR3 region has 17 residues. Germline CDR1 reads DFQATT; CDR2 reads SNEGSKA (reference sequence). CDR3 coding DNA: TGCAGTGCTAGAGATCCAGGAGAGACTAGCGTCGGTAATGAGCAGTTCTTC. This translates into CSARDPGETSVGNEQFF.

This clonotype has only a few counts. This chain uses TRBV7-2 with TRBJ2-7; D possibly matches TRBD1 or TRBD2 (5 bases each). This CDR3 spans 14 amino acids. In germline, CDR1 is SGHTA, CDR2 FQGNSA. With 0 bases removed from V and 2 bases from J, the gap between germline ends came to 8 bases. Here the CDR3 DNA reads TGTGCCAGCAGCTTAGCGCAGGGACCCTACGAGCAGTACTTC. It encodes CASSLAQGPYEQYF.

The rearrangement joins TRBV10-2 to TRBJ2-2, with a possible D match to TRBD2 (5 bases). This CDR3 spans 14 amino acids. CDR1 and CDR2 (germline): WSHSY, SAAADI. Trimming took 8 bases from V and 4 from J, leaving 14 bases between them. The CDR3 protein is CASLNLAFTGELFF. CDR3 DNA: TGCGCCAGCCTAAATCTAGCTTTCACCGGGGAGCTGTTTTTT.